This passage covers 5 T cell receptor beta chains from one sample sequenced in a study of blood T cell repertoires in COVID-19. Method: immunoSEQ multiplex PCR; TCRdb's copy keeps in-frame clones and lacks some. The sample contains roughly 100,000 clones, around 85% of which appear only once. Input material: peripheral blood. These receptors were obtained from a woman aged 80 or older with active or convalescent COVID-19.

CDR3 coding DNA: TGTGCCACTGGGACAGGGGGCGCCGGGCGGACGAATGAGCAGTTCTTC. Translation gives CATGTGGAGRTNEQFF. The chain combines TRBV19 with TRBJ2-1, with TRBD1 matching 12 bases. Germline loops: CDR1 LNHDA, CDR2 SQIVND (reference sequence). Unmatched junction bases numbered 14, after V lost 10 bases and J lost 7 bases. This CDR3 contains 16 residues.

This clone has only one observation. The J gene is TRBJ2-1, the V gene TRBV9; D not certain. The CDR3 is 14 residues long. Germline V gene sequence: CDR1 SGDLS, CDR2 YYNGEE. Trimming removed 4 bases at V and 0 bases at J, with 8 bases between. The CDR3 is CASSLSSSYNEQFF. CDR3 in DNA: TGTGCCAGCAGCCTCTCGAGCTCCTACAATGAGCAGTTCTTC.

The genes are TRBV28 and TRBJ1-1, with a tentative D call TRBD1 (5 bases). CDR1 and CDR2 (germline): MDHEN, SYDVKM. With 3 bases removed from V and 1 base from J, the gap between germline ends came to 15 bases. The CDR3 totals 16 residues. CDR3 nucleotides: TGTGCCAGCAGTTTTCAGGGAGGGTGGGGGAACACTGAAGCTTTCTTT. Translated, it gives CASSFQGGWGNTEAFF.

This chain joins TRBV30 and TRBJ1-3; TRBD1 aligns across 10 bases. V lost 5 bases and J lost 4; bases outside the gene matches: 2. In germline, CDR1 is GTSNPN, CDR2 SVGIG (reference sequence). The CDR3 has 13 amino acids. CDR3 in DNA: TGTGCCTGGGCGGGACAGGGGGGAAACACCATATATTTT. It yields the protein CAWAGQGGNTIYF.

The chain is built from TRBV7-6 and TRBJ2-2; a possible D gene is TRBD1 (5 bases). V was shortened by 5 bases and J by 5 bases, with 12 bases between the two germline ends. CDR1 is SGHVS, CDR2 FNYEAQ, per germline. This CDR3 comprises 14 residues. CDR3 DNA: TGTGCCAGCAGCCCAAGACAGTATACCGGGGAGCTGTTTTTT. Its translation is CASSPRQYTGELFF.